This passage covers 20 T cell receptor beta chains from one sample sequenced in a study of blood T cell repertoires in COVID-19. The protocol was immunoSEQ multiplex PCR, while the TCRdb copy is restricted to in-frame clones and leaves out a portion. Of 90,000 to 95,000 clones detected, around nine tenths appear once; the ten largest clones hold approximately 4.8%. Sequencing was done on a sample of peripheral blood. The source is a woman at least 80 years old with active COVID-19.

The rearrangement links TRBV5-6 to TRBJ1-2; D is unresolved. V was shortened by 0 bases and J by 6 bases, with 12 bases between the two germline ends. Germline CDR1 reads SGHDT; CDR2 reads YYEEEE. The CDR3 spans 14 residues. CDR3 in amino acids: CASSLDSLSDGYTF. The CDR3 DNA reads as TGTGCCAGCAGCTTGGACAGCCTTTCGGATGGCTACACCTTC.

V usage is TRBV6-5 and J usage is TRBJ1-2; D unclear. V was clipped by 6 bases and J by 4 bases, with 12 bases between them. CDR1 is MNHEY, CDR2 SVGAGI, per germline. The CDR3 sequence is 13 residues long. The DNA for the CDR3 is TGTGCCAGCAGCGAGGGCTTCAGCTATGGCTACACCTTC. This codes for CASSEGFSYGYTF.

J is TRBJ2-3 and V is TRBV6-5, with 8 bases that match TRBD2. From germline, CDR1 is MNHEY and CDR2 SVGAGI. This CDR3 spans 16 amino acids. V lost 2 bases to trimming and J lost 1 base; unmatched junction nucleotides: 5. CDR3 loop: CASSYGAGGRTDTQYF. In DNA form, the CDR3 reads TGTGCCAGCAGTTACGGGGCGGGAGGACGCACAGATACGCAGTATTTT.

The CDR3 DNA reads as TGTGCCAGCAACCATCCAGACGAGCAGTACTTC. Its translation: CASNHPDEQYF. The J gene is TRBJ2-7, the V gene TRBV12-3 or TRBV12-4; D not resolved. V dropped 7 bases and J dropped 5 bases, with 9 bases sitting between them. This CDR3 is built from 11 residues.

This clone was detected only once. The chain recombines TRBV10-3 with TRBJ2-1; no definite D call. The CDR3 consists of 15 residues. Trimming stripped 3 bases from V and 0 bases from J, with 9 bases between. Per germline, CDR1 ENHRY and CDR2 SYGVKD. CDR3 nucleotides: TGTGCCATCAGTGACGTGACTTACTCCTACAATGAGCAGTTCTTC. As protein: CAISDVTYSYNEQFF.

The J gene is TRBJ1-1, the V gene TRBV18; tentative D call: TRBD1 (5 bases). The germline CDR1 and CDR2 sequences are KGHSH and LQKENI. V lost 6 bases and J 8 bases, leaving 13 bases between the germline ends. This CDR3 region has 12 residues. CDR3 coding DNA: TGTGCCAGCTCCCAGGGCGGATACGAAGCTTTCTTT. Encoded protein: CASSQGGYEAFF.

The chain has TRBV18 and TRBJ1-4; no firm D call. Germline V gene data show CDR1 as KGHSH and CDR2 as LQKENI. Trimming removed 2 bases from V and 3 bases from J, with 10 bases in between. The CDR3 contains 15 residues. Here the CDR3 DNA reads TGTGCCAGCTCACCATTGAGGGTACCTAATGAAAAACTGTTTTTT. This sequence encodes CASSPLRVPNEKLFF. Supplemented by reference TRBV18 and TRBJ1-4, the full variable domain reads NAGVMQNPRHLVRRRGQEARLRCSPMKGHSHVYWYRQLPEEGLKFMVYLQKENIIDESGMPKERFSAEFPKEGPSILRIQQVVRGDSAAYFCASSPLRVPNEKLFFGSGTQLSVL.

The chain couples TRBV5-4 to TRBJ2-7; D gene ambiguous. CDR3 size: 13 residues. V lost 2 bases and J lost 2, with 8 bases in between. Germline V lookup: CDR1 SGHNT, CDR2 YYREEE (reference sequence). CDR3 bases: TGTGCCAGCAGCTTTGGCGGAGCCTACGAGCAGTACTTC. Its protein product is CASSFGGAYEQYF.

The chain is built from TRBV18 and TRBJ1-2; TRBD1 is a possible D gene (6 bases). With 2 bases removed from V and 5 bases from J, the gap between germline ends came to 18 bases. The CDR3 runs to 16 residues. CDR1 and CDR2 from the germline V gene are KGHSH and LQKENI. CDR3 nucleotides: TGTGCCAGCTCACCATCCAACAGGGTAGGAATATATGGCTACACCTTC. Amino acids: CASSPSNRVGIYGYTF.

This chain joins TRBV5-1 and TRBJ2-7; 7 bases align to TRBD1. Germline values: CDR1 SGHRS, CDR2 YFSETQ. The CDR3 is 13 amino acids. V shed 4 bases and J 3 bases; nucleotides not matched to a gene: 4. CDR3 DNA sequence: TGCGCCAGCAGCCCGGACAGGCTCTACGAGCAGTACTTC. Protein sequence: CASSPDRLYEQYF.

The rearrangement joins TRBV7-2 to TRBJ2-3; D is uncertain. The CDR3 is made up of 13 amino acids. With 1 base removed from V and 1 base from J, the gap between germline ends came to 3 bases. In germline, CDR1 is SGHTA, CDR2 FQGNSA. The CDR3 nucleotides read TGTGCCAGCAGCTTAGTAGGCACAGATACGCAGTATTTT. Translation gives CASSLVGTDTQYF.

On this clone: At one end the junction does not follow the germline gene, possibly because of a read error. The CDR3 loop is CASSQVTSGTPQLVF. The CDR3 coding sequence is TGTGCCAGCAGCCAAGTGACTAGCGGGACCCCCCAGCTCGTGTTC. The chain employs TRBV4-2 and TRBJ2-7, with TRBD2 matching 11 bases. This CDR3 is 15 amino acids long. Germline V CDR1 and CDR2: LGHNA, YNFKEQ.

This chain connects TRBV5-4 to TRBJ2-7; D possibly corresponds to TRBD1 (6 bases). CDR1 is SGHNT and CDR2 is YYREEE in the germline V gene (reference sequence). The CDR3 has 16 amino acids. V was cut by 5 bases and J by 4 bases, with 22 bases left in between. The CDR3 DNA is TGTGCCAGCAGTTCCCTGGGGGCAGGGAGAGGGTACGAGCAGTACTTC. Residues: CASSSLGAGRGYEQYF.

A few counts support this clone. The chain couples TRBV6-2 or TRBV6-3 to TRBJ2-1; no definite D call. The CDR3 spans 12 residues. The germline gives CDR1 MNHEY, CDR2 SVGEGT. V lost 2 bases and J 8 bases, leaving 7 bases between the germline ends. DNA of the CDR3: TGTGCCAGCAGTTACGGGCACTATGAGCAGTTCTTC. Translated: CASSYGHYEQFF.

The J gene is TRBJ2-7, the V gene TRBV11-2, with 10 bases matching TRBD2. The trim removed 8 bases at V and 6 bases at J, leaving 4 bases unmatched. This CDR3 spans 12 amino acids. CDR1 is SGHAT and CDR2 is FQNNGV in the germline V gene. The CDR3 nucleotides are TGTGCCAGCCTAGCGGGGGCCGGCGAGCAGTACTTC. Translation gives CASLAGAGEQYF.

The CDR3 nucleotides are TGTGCCAGCAGTTTACAGGGCAACACTGAAGCTTTCTTT. It codes for CASSLQGNTEAFF. The V call is TRBV12-3 or TRBV12-4, the J call TRBJ1-1; TRBD1 might be the D (5 bases). The CDR3 extends over 13 amino acids. Trimming removed 2 bases from V and 2 bases from J, with 6 bases in between.

The V and J genes are TRBV5-1 and TRBJ2-3; 14 bases match TRBD2. Germline CDR1 is SGHRS and CDR2 is YFSETQ. This CDR3 comprises 19 residues. The ends lost 0 bases at V and 4 bases at J; junction bases unmatched: 10. The CDR3 protein is CASSLAWTSGGFGADTQYF. The DNA for the CDR3 is TGCGCCAGCAGCTTGGCCTGGACTAGCGGGGGGTTCGGCGCAGATACGCAGTATTTT.

The gene calls are TRBV5-4 and TRBJ2-5, with 8 bases matching TRBD2. The CDR3 spans 14 residues. The ends lost 4 bases at V and 4 bases at J; junction bases unmatched: 6. Germline loops: CDR1 SGHNT, CDR2 YYREEE (reference sequence). The CDR3, as DNA: TGTGCCAGCAGCAGGACTAGCCCGTTAGAGACCCAGTACTTC. Translated: CASSRTSPLETQYF.

This chain connects TRBV29-1 to TRBJ2-5, with 10 positions matching TRBD1. After removal of 7 bases from V and 5 bases from J, the junction contained 4 bases not matched to a gene. There are 12 residues in the CDR3. Germline V gene lookup returns CDR1 SQVTM and CDR2 ANQGSEA. The CDR3 nucleotides are TGCAGCGGGGGACAGGGGCGGGAGACCCAGTACTTC. Residues: CSGGQGRETQYF.

The chain carries TRBV27 and TRBJ2-1; 7 bases match TRBD2. CDR3 size: 14 residues. V shed 7 bases and J 3 bases; nucleotides not matched to a gene: 6. From germline, CDR1 is MNHEY and CDR2 SMNVEV (reference sequence). CDR3 in DNA: TGTGCCAGCATCCGTGCGGGAGTCTACAATGAGCAGTTCTTC. Encoded protein: CASIRAGVYNEQFF.